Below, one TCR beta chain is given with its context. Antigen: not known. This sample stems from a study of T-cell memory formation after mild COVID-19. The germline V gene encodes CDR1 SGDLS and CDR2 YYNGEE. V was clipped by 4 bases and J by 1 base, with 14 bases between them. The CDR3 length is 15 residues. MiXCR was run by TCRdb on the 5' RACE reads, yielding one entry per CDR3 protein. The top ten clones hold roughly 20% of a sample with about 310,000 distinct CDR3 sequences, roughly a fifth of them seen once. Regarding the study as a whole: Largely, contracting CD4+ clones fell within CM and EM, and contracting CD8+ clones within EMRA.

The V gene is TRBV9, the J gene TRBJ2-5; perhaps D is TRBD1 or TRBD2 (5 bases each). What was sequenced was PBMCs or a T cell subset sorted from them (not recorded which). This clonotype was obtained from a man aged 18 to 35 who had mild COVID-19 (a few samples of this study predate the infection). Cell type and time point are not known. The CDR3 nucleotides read TGTGCCAGCAGCCGACCGAGGGGCGCCCAAGAGACCCAGTACTTC. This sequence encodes CASSRPRGAQETQYF.